These 12 T cell receptor beta chains originate from one sample sequenced in a study of beta chain features in type 1 diabetes (dated by TCRdb to 2016 to 2019). To prepare the library, the immunoSEQ multiplex PCR assay was applied. The entire isolated RNA was reverse transcribed using the High Capacity cDNA Reverse Transcription Kit, and thus expressed TCRB transcripts were sequenced. The immuneACCESS repertoire file appears here via TCRdb, limited to in-frame rearrangements. These files lack a portion of the clones; in checked studies, under half of the deficit traces to unresolved V genes, and the cause of the others is not known. The sample table contains 350,000 to 450,000 clones; only one count was recorded for about 14% of them. About 0.019% of the sample rests with the top ten. The sequenced sample consisted of naive CD4+ T cells from blood. The sample's cell subset or site label, in plain terms: true naive CD4+ T cells. The source of these receptors is a woman aged 18-29 years in good health.

The genes are TRBV9 and TRBJ2-2; 7 bases match TRBD1. Trimming took 4 bases from V and 5 from J; bases not matched to a gene: 14. The CDR3 has 17 amino acids. Germline loops: CDR1 SGDLS, CDR2 YYNGEE. The CDR3 DNA reads TGTGCCAGCAGCCTAATTGCCGGGACAGTCAAAACCGGGGAGCTGTTTTTT. Protein product: CASSLIAGTVKTGELFF.

The rearrangement uses TRBV18 and TRBJ2-5; the match to TRBD2 covers 7 bases. The CDR3 length is 14 residues. V lost 3 bases, J lost 4 bases, and 5 bases stayed unmatched. Per the germline V gene, CDR1 is KGHSH and CDR2 is LQKENI. The CDR3 reads CASSPLSGTETQYF. CDR3 in DNA: TGTGCCAGCTCACCCCTAAGCGGGACAGAGACCCAGTACTTC.

The chain carries TRBV30 and TRBJ2-5, with 8 positions matching TRBD2. The CDR3 has 15 residues. With 5 bases clipped from V and 5 bases from J, the junction kept 13 bases outside the gene matches. The germline CDR1 and CDR2 sequences are GTSNPN and SVGIG (reference sequence). The CDR3 region has the DNA TGTGCCTGGGCTCCGGGACTAGTGTTCCTCGAGACCCAGTACTTC. It translates to CAWAPGLVFLETQYF.

This chain connects TRBV9 to TRBJ2-7; 7 bases line up with TRBD1. The CDR3 extends over 14 amino acids. CDR1 and CDR2 from the germline V gene are SGDLS and YYNGEE. V lost 3 bases and J lost 0; bases outside the gene matches: 3. The CDR3 nucleotides are TGTGCCAGCAGCGAGACAGGGTCCTCCTACGAGCAGTACTTC. This sequence encodes CASSETGSSYEQYF.

This clone was recorded a few times. The chain couples TRBV30 to TRBJ2-2, with TRBD2 matching over 13 bases. Germline-derived CDR1 and CDR2 are GTSNPN and SVGIG (reference sequence). V was pared by 4 bases and J by 7 bases, with 9 bases of the junction left unmatched. The length of the CDR3 is 16 residues. CDR3 amino acids: CAWNPGLAGVVGELFF. DNA for the CDR3: TGTGCCTGGAACCCCGGACTAGCGGGAGTAGTCGGGGAGCTGTTTTTT.

The CDR3 region is CAWSVRQGPNQPQHF. DNA for the CDR3: TGTGCCTGGAGTGTTCGACAGGGACCAAATCAGCCCCAGCATTTT. This chain connects TRBV30 to TRBJ1-5, with 7 bases aligning to TRBD1. Per the germline V gene, CDR1 is GTSNPN and CDR2 is SVGIG (reference sequence). Trimming at V came to 0 bases and at J to 4 bases, leaving 6 bases not matched to a gene. This CDR3 is 15 amino acids long. Drawing the rest from reference TRBV30 and TRBJ1-5, the complete variable domain is SQTIHQWPATLVQPVGSPLSLECTVEGTSNPNLYWYRQAAGRGLQLLFYSVGIGQISSEVPQNLSASRPQDRQFILSSKKLLLSDSGFYLCAWSVRQGPNQPQHFGDGTRLSIL.

This clone came up a few times. The J gene is TRBJ2-7, the V gene TRBV30, with TRBD2 matching over 8 bases. The V segment lost 0 bases and the J segment 5 bases; nucleotides outside the gene matches: 15. The CDR3 runs to 17 residues. Germline V gives CDR1 GTSNPN, CDR2 SVGIG (reference sequence). CDR3 coding DNA: TGTGCCTGGAGTGTATCTCGATTAGCGGGATATAGCCACGAGCAGTACTTC. It yields the protein CAWSVSRLAGYSHEQYF.

This clone turned up a few times. The chain is built from TRBV12-5 and TRBJ2-2, with 12 bases aligning to TRBD2. The CDR3 has 15 residues. Germline CDR1 and CDR2: LGHNT and FRNRAP. The V gene end was trimmed by 5 bases and the J gene end by 8 bases; junction bases not matched to a gene: 6. This CDR3 is CASGTGLAGSGELFF. For the CDR3, the DNA is TGTGCTAGTGGTACCGGACTAGCGGGAAGTGGGGAGCTGTTTTTT.

In its sample, this clone was seen a few times. The rearrangement uses TRBV29-1 and TRBJ2-7; no firm D call. This CDR3 contains 12 residues. V dropped 8 bases and J dropped 3 bases, with 14 bases sitting between them. From germline, CDR1 is SQVTM and CDR2 ANQGSEA. The CDR3: CSLLEIFYEQYF. CDR3 in DNA: TGCAGCCTTTTGGAGATTTTCTACGAGCAGTACTTC.

On this clone: The sample contains more than one DNA sequence encoding this CDR3. The chain combines TRBV28 with TRBJ2-7; 11 positions agree with TRBD1. V was clipped by 5 bases and J by 4 bases; unmatched bases: 7. This CDR3 comprises 15 residues. Germline assignment: CDR1 MDHEN and CDR2 SYDVKM. CDR3 bases: TGTGCCAGCAGTGCCCCCGGGACAGGGGGTTACGAGCAGTACTTC. Residues: CASSAPGTGGYEQYF.

The chain joins TRBV5-6 to TRBJ1-5; a possible D gene is TRBD1 (6 bases). Deletions cut 4 bases from V and 7 bases from J, with 9 bases between. CDR3 length equals 12 residues. Germline V gene sequence: CDR1 SGHDT, CDR2 YYEEEE. The CDR3, as DNA: TGTGCCAGCAGCAGACAGGACCAGCCCCAGCATTTT. Residues: CASSRQDQPQHF. Supplemented by reference TRBV5-6 and TRBJ1-5, the full variable domain reads DAGVTQSPTHLIKTRGQQVTLRCSPKSGHDTVSWYQQALGQGPQFIFQYYEEEERQRGNFPDRFSGHQFPNYSSELNVNALLLGDSALYLCASSRQDQPQHFGDGTRLSIL.

The V and J genes are TRBV7-9 and TRBJ1-4, with 9 bases fitting TRBD1. This CDR3 has 14 residues. Germline V gives CDR1 SEHNR, CDR2 FQNEAQ (reference sequence). Losses at the gene ends were 5 bases for V and 7 bases for J; bases not matched to a gene: 5. The CDR3 DNA sequence: TGTGCCAGCAGCCGGACAGGGGCCGGTGAAAAACTGTTTTTT. Amino acids: CASSRTGAGEKLFF.